Below are 5 T cell receptor beta chains sequenced from a single sample in a study of response to subunit inactivated influenza vaccine. TCRdb ran MiXCR on the RT-PCR reads and lists one entry per CDR3 protein. The sample contains 530,000 or so distinct CDR3 sequences, over 25% of which appear only once. The sequences come from CD4+ T cells sorted from PBMCs, collected 5 days after vaccination. The receptors derive from a man aged 50 to 59 who received an inactivated influenza vaccine.

V usage is TRBV4-2 and J usage is TRBJ2-1, with D hard to call. From germline, CDR1 is LGHNA and CDR2 YNFKEQ. The CDR3 contains 17 residues. V gave up 0 bases and J gave up 7 bases, with 19 bases separating them. The CDR3 nucleotides read TGTGCCAGCAGCCAAGATTTTGTTGGAGCCTACCCTAATGAGCAGTTCTTC. Translating gives CASSQDFVGAYPNEQFF.

The chain uses TRBV5-5 and TRBJ2-1, with D unresolved. Germline V gene data show CDR1 as SGHKS and CDR2 as YYEKEE (reference sequence). V was pared by 0 bases and J by 5 bases, with 21 bases between. The CDR3 consists of 18 residues. The CDR3 nucleotides are TGTGCCAGCAGCTTGGGATTAGGGTTTATTGGTTACAACAATGAGCAGTTCTTC. The encoded protein is CASSLGLGFIGYNNEQFF.

The CDR3 loop reads CASSEGVSSYNEQFF. The DNA for the CDR3 is TGTGCCAGCAGTGAAGGAGTTAGCTCCTACAATGAGCAGTTCTTC. The J gene is TRBJ2-1, the V gene TRBV25-1; D gene ambiguous. Per the germline V gene, CDR1 is MGHDK and CDR2 is SYGVNS. Trimming stripped 2 bases from V and 0 bases from J, with 8 bases between. CDR3 length: 15 residues.

This clonotype turned up a few times. The V and J genes are TRBV7-2 and TRBJ2-1, with D tentatively TRBD2 (5 bases). The CDR3 runs 15 residues. Germline V gene data show CDR1 as SGHTA and CDR2 as FQGNSA. V lost 4 bases, J lost 3 bases, and 13 bases lay in between. The CDR3 region is CASSSGTPLYNEQFF. The CDR3 DNA reads as TGTGCCAGCAGCTCGGGAACGCCCCTCTACAATGAGCAGTTCTTC.

V usage is TRBV4-2 and J usage is TRBJ1-4; no clear D. The CDR3 consists of 15 residues. Per germline, CDR1 LGHNA and CDR2 YNFKEQ. Trimming pared 0 bases from V and 8 bases from J, leaving 13 bases between. The chain's CDR3 is CASSQDRRKIEKLFF. Written as DNA, the CDR3 is TGTGCCAGCAGCCAAGATAGGAGGAAAATCGAAAAACTGTTTTTT.